This TCR beta chain came from a study of blood T cell repertoires in COVID-19. Germline V gene sequence: CDR1 SGHRS, CDR2 YFSETQ. The trim removed 4 bases at V and 2 bases at J, leaving 1 base unmatched. The length of the CDR3 is 13 residues. In the authors' workflow: The authors estimated nucleated cell counts from reference gene primer amplification. The table came from immunoSEQ multiplex PCR; TCRdb's copy has only in-frame clones and leaves some out. V, J and clone size are taken as reported in that table, and D and trimming were inferred from the DNA itself. Among about 73,000 clones, roughly 84% were seen once, and the ten largest hold 25% to 30%.

Sequenced sample: peripheral blood. The receptor's source is a human donor in a cohort sampled during active COVID-19. The rearrangement links TRBV5-1 to TRBJ2-7; 9 bases are a match to TRBD1. CDR3 sequence reads: CASSRDRAYEQYF. The CDR3 DNA reads TGCGCCAGCAGCCGGGACAGGGCCTACGAGCAGTACTTC.